This TCR beta chain came from a study of shared clonotypes between healthy human individuals. Whole-study findings and limits: Rarefaction revealed incomplete sorted-subset sequencing despite large depth. An anticipated effect of sequencing depth on clonotype sharing among donors was recognized. In general, naive subsets displayed greater estimated richness than memory subsets did. In having few donors, the study represented limited genetic and exposure-history diversity.

Unmatched junction bases numbered 6, after V lost 4 bases and J lost 5 bases. This CDR3 spans 14 amino acids. The V gene's germline CDR1 is LGHNT and CDR2 FRNRAP. Some clones are missing from TCRdb's copy, which holds only in-frame ones; the method was immunoSEQ multiplex PCR. Of 2 million or so clones listed, 85% to 95% are singletons. Concerning this clone itself: Its antigen remains unknown.

The source material was naive CD4+ T cells sorted from blood. Subset here: CD45RA+ positively selected. The source of this sequence is a young man in good health. V gene TRBV12-5 combines with J gene TRBJ2-5; 8 nucleotides line up with TRBD1. In DNA form, the CDR3 reads TGTGCTAGTGGTTCCTCAGGGGGCTTGGAGACCCAGTACTTC. It specifies CASGSSGGLETQYF.